The table lists the clone carrying this T cell receptor beta chain with a count of one. Original methodology: Reference gene primers were amplified, and this amplification served to estimate nucleated cell counts. TCRdb's table, derived via immunoSEQ multiplex PCR, lists solely in-frame clones and lacks some. V, J and clone size are those of that table, while D and trimming were read from the DNA. The table records 100,000 to 150,000 clones, 84% of them present only once. The record originates from a study of blood T cell repertoires in COVID-19. At the level of the study: Researchers got acute and convalescent COVID-19 samples from the United States, Italy and Spain. Sample material is recorded as cDNA or gDNA derived from T cells, B-cell-depleted T cells, or PBMCs.

Recruitment covered 20 to 25 US areas and drew participants whose ages spanned roughly 18 to 90 years. Germline V lookup: CDR1 LNHDA, CDR2 SQIVND (reference sequence). V lost 7 bases and J 7 bases, leaving 14 bases between the germline ends. The CDR3 is 13 residues long. Specimen: PBMCs or T cells enriched from blood (not recorded which). The sequence derives from a woman aged 30 to 39 who had recovered from COVID-19. V is TRBV19 and J is TRBJ1-5, with a weak D call TRBD1 (6 bases). The CDR3 is CASNWNREQPQHF. In DNA form, the CDR3 reads TGTGCCAGTAACTGGAACAGGGAACAGCCCCAGCATTTT.